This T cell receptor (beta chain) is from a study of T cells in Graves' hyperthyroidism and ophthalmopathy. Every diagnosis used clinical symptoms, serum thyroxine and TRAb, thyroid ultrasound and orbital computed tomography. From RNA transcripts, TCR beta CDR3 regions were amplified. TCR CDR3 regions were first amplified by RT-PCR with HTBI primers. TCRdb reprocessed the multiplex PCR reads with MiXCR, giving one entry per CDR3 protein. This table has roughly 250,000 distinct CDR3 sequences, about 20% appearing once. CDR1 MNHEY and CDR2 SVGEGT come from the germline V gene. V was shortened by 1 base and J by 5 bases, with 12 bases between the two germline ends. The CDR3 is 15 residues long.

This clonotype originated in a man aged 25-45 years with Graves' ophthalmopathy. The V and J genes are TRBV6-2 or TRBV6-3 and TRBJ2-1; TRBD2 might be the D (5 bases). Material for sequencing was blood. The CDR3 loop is CASSYFLWENNEQFF. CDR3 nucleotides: TGTGCCAGCAGTTACTTCCTCTGGGAGAACAATGAGCAGTTCTTC.